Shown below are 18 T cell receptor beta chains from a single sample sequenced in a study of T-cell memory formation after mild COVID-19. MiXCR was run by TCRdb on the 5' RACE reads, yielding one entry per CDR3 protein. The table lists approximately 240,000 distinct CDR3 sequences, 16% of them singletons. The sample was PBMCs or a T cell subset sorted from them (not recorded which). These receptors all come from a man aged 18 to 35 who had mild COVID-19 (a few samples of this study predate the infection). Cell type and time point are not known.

The CDR3 protein is CASSFIRSDTQYF. DNA for the CDR3: TGTGCCAGCAGCTTTATTCGGTCAGATACGCAGTATTTT. This rearrangement joins TRBV7-2 to TRBJ2-3, with no clear D. CDR1 and CDR2 (germline): SGHTA, FQGNSA. The length of the CDR3 is 13 residues. Trimming removed 3 bases at V and 4 bases at J, with 8 bases between.

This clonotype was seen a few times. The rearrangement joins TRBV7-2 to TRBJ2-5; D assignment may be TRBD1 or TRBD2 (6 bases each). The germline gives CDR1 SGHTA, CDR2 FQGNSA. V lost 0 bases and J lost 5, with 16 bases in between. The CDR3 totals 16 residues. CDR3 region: CASSLAAGRRGETQYF. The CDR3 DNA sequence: TGTGCCAGCAGCTTAGCGGCGGGGCGGAGGGGGGAGACCCAGTACTTC.

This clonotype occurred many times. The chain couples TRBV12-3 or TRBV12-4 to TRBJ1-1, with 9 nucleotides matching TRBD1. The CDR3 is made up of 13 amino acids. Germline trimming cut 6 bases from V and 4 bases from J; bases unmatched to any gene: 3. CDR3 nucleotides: TGTGCCAGCAGGGGGACAGGGCGCACTGAAGCTTTCTTT. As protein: CASRGTGRTEAFF.

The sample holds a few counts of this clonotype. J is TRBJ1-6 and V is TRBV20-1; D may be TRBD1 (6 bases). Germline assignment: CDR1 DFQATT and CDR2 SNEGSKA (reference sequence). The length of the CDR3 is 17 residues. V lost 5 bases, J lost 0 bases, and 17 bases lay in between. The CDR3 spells CSARTHQGSSYNSPLHF. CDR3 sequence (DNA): TGCAGTGCTCGAACTCACCAGGGGAGCTCCTATAATTCACCCCTCCACTTT.

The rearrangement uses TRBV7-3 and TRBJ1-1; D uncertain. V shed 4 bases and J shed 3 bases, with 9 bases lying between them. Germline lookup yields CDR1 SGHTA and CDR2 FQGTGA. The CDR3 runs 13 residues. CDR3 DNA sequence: TGTGCCAGCAGCTCGCGATCTTACACTGAAGCTTTCTTT. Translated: CASSSRSYTEAFF.

The CDR3 spells CASSSRGRGTNEKLFF. The CDR3 DNA is TGCGCCAGCAGCTCCAGGGGGCGGGGAACCAATGAAAAACTGTTTTTT. V gene TRBV5-1 combines with J gene TRBJ1-4; 8 positions match TRBD1. This CDR3 spans 16 amino acids. The germline V gene encodes CDR1 SGHRS and CDR2 YFSETQ. Trimming at V came to 3 bases and at J to 5 bases, leaving 9 bases not matched to a gene.

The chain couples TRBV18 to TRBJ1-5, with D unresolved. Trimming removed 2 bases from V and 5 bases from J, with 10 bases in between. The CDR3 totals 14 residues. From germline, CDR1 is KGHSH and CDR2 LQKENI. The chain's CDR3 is CASSPNGRDQPQHF. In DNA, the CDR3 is TGTGCCAGCTCACCAAACGGGCGGGATCAGCCCCAGCATTTT.

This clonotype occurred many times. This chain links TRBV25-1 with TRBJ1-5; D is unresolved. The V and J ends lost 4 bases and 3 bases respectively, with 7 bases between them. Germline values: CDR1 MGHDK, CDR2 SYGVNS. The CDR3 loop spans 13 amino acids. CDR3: CASSAAANQPQHF. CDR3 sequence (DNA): TGTGCCAGCAGTGCGGCAGCCAATCAGCCCCAGCATTTT.

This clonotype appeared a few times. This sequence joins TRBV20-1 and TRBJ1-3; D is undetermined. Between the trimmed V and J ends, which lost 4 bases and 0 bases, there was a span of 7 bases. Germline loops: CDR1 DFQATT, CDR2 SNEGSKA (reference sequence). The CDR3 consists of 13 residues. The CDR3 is CSATHSSGNTIYF. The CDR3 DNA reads TGCAGTGCTACCCACAGCTCTGGAAACACCATATATTTT.

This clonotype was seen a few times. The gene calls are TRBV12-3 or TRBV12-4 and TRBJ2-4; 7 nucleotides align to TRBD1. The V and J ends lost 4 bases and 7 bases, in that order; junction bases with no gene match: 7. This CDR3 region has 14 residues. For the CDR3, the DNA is TGTGCCAGCAGTTACGAGGGGGCCATCAACATTCAGTACTTC. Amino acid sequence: CASSYEGAINIQYF.

The CDR3 spells CASSYVRGNTEAFF. The CDR3 region has the DNA TGTGCCAGCAGTTACGTCAGGGGGAACACTGAAGCTTTCTTT. The chain carries TRBV6-6 and TRBJ1-1; possible D gene TRBD1, 6 bases. CDR3 length equals 14 residues. The V end lost 2 bases, the J end lost 1 base, and 8 bases lay between the germline ends. CDR1 MNHNY and CDR2 SVGAGI come from the germline V gene (reference sequence).

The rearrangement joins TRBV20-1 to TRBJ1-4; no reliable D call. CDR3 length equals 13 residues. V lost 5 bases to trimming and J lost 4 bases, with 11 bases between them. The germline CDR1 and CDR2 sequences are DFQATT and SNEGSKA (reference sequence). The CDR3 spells CSAHGRGNEKLFF. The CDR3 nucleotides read TGCAGTGCTCACGGACGGGGTAATGAAAAACTGTTTTTT.

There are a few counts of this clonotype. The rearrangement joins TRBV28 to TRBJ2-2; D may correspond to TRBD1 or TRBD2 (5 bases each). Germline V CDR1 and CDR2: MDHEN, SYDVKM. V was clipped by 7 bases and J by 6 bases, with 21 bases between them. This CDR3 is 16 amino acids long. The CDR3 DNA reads TGTGCCAGCATCCTAGCCGGGACGCCACGAGCCGGGGAGCTGTTTTTT. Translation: CASILAGTPRAGELFF.

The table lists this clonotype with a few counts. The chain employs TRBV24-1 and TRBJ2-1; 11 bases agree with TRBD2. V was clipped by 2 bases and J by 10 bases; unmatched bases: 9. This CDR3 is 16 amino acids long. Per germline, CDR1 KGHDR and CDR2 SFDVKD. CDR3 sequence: CATSDSTVAGGREQFF. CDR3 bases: TGTGCCACCAGTGATTCCACAGTAGCGGGGGGGCGCGAGCAGTTCTTC.

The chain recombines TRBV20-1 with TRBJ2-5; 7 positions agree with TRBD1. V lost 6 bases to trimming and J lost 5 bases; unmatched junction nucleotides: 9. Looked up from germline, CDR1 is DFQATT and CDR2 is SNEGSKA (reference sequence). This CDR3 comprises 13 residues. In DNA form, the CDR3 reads TGCAGTGCCGCTCCCGACAGGGCGGAGACCCAGTACTTC. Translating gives CSAAPDRAETQYF.

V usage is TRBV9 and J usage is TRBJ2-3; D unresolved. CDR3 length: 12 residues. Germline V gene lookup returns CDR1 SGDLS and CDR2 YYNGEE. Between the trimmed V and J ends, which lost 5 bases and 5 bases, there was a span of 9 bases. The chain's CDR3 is CASRVQEDTQYF. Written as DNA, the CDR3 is TGTGCCAGCAGAGTTCAGGAAGATACGCAGTATTTT.

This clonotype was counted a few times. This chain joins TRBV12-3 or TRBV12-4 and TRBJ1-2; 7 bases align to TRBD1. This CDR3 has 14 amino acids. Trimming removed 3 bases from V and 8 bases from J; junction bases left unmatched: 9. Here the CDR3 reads CASSFRRGPGGYTF. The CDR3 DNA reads TGTGCCAGCAGTTTCCGAAGGGGGCCGGGCGGCTACACCTTC.

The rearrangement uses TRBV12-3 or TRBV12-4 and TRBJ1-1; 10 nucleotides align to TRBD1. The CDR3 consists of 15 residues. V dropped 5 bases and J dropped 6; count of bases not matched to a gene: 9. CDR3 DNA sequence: TGTGCCAGCAGTCTAAGGACAGGGGGTTTTTCTGAAGCTTTCTTT. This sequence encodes CASSLRTGGFSEAFF.